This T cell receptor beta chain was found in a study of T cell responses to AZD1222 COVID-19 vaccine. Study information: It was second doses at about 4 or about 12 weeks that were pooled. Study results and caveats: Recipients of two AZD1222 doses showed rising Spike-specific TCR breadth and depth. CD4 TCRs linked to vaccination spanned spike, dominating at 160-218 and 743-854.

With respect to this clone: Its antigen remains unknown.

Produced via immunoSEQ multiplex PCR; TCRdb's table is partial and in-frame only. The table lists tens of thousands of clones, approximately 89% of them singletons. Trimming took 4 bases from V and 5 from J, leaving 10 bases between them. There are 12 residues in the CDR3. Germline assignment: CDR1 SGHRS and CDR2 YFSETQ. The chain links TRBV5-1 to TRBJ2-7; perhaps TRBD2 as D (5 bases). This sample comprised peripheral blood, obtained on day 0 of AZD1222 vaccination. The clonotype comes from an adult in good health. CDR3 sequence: CASSGGYDEQYF. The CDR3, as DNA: TGCGCCAGCAGCGGAGGATACGACGAGCAGTACTTC.